This T cell receptor beta chain derives from a study of blood T cell repertoires in COVID-19. The overall study: The study drew acute and convalescent COVID-19 samples from the United States, Italy and Spain.

Repertoires were generated with immunoSEQ multiplex PCR, while TCRdb's copy carries only in-frame clones and drops some. The sample lists about 62,000 clones; approximately 80% were seen once. This CDR3 has 15 amino acids. With 7 bases clipped from V and 0 bases from J, the junction kept 3 bases outside the gene matches. Germline lookup yields CDR1 MNHEY and CDR2 SVGAGI. J is TRBJ1-6 and V is TRBV6-5, with 7 bases identical to TRBD1. Sequenced material: peripheral blood. This clonotype was sampled from a man in his sixties with acute or convalescent COVID-19. In nucleotides, the CDR3 is TGTGCCAGCAATGGACAGGCCTCCTATAATTCACCCCTCCACTTT. Residues: CASNGQASYNSPLHF.